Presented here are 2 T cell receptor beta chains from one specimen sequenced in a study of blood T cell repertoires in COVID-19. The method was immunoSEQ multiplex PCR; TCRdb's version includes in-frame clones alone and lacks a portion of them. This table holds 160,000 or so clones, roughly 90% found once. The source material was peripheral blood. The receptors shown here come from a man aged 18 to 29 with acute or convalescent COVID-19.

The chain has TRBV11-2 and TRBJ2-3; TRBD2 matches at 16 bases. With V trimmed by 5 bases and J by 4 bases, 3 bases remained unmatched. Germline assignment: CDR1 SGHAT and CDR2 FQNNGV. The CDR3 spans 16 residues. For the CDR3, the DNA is TGTGCCAGCAGCGTCGGGACTAGCGGGGGGGCAGATACGCAGTATTTT. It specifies CASSVGTSGGADTQYF.

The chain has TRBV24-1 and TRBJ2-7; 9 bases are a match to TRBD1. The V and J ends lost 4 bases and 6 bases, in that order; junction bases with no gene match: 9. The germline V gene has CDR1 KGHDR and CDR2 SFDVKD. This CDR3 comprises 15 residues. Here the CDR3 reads CATSDPGTGIAEQYF. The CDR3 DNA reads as TGTGCCACCAGTGACCCCGGGACAGGGATTGCCGAGCAGTACTTC.